This TCR beta chain was sequenced for a study of T-cell memory formation after mild COVID-19. Overall study context: Clusters of TCRs were largely donor specific.

MiXCR, applied by TCRdb to the 5' RACE reads, yields one record per CDR3 protein. The sample holds about 210,000 distinct CDR3 sequences, around 30% seen once. V was pared by 2 bases and J by 4 bases, with 9 bases between. The germline CDR1 and CDR2 sequences are SGHTS and YDEGEE. The CDR3 is 13 residues long. This clonotype originated in an adult woman who had mild COVID-19 (a few samples of this study predate the infection). Cell type and time point are not known. Sequenced sample: PBMCs or a T cell subset sorted from them (not recorded which). V usage is TRBV5-8 and J usage is TRBJ1-1; weak D call: TRBD1 (6 bases). The CDR3 DNA reads as TGTGCCAGCAGCTTAAGGGGGATCACTGAAGCTTTCTTT. It encodes CASSLRGITEAFF. The variable domain in full, with the rest retrieved from reference TRBV5-8 and TRBJ1-1, is EAGVTQSPTHLIKTRGQQATLRCSPISGHTSVYWYQQALGLGLQFLLWYDEGEERNRGNFPPRFSGRQFPNYSSELNVNALELEDSALYLCASSLRGITEAFFGQGTRLTVV.